These T cell receptor beta chains were read from a single sample in a study of shared clonotypes between healthy human individuals. This table comes from immunoSEQ multiplex PCR, and its TCRdb copy is limited to in-frame clones, with some not included. The table has around 2.3 million clones, approximately 96% seen once; the top ten hold approximately 0.13%. Material: naive CD4+ T cells sorted from blood. The source of these receptors is a man aged 18 to 35 in good health. Both conserved end residues are part of each CDR3.

TRBJ1-1 TRBV29-1 CSAGGMNTEAFF
TRBJ2-3 TRBV10-3 CAITRGLAGADTQYF
TRBJ1-4 TRBV30 CAWSSNEKLFF
TRBJ2-1 TRBV25-1 CASSVGRDEQFF
TRBJ1-1 TRBV5-1 CASSLEFSVGGHTEAFF
TRBJ2-7 TRBV4-1 CASSQEYVYEQYF
TRBJ1-3 TRBV19 CASSAQGATGNTIYF
TRBJ2-1 TRBV5-1 CASSLAGERGIHNEQFF
TRBJ2-1 TRBV19 CATSDGGLAEGNYNEQFF
TRBJ1-3 TRBV14 CASSHLGGSGNTIYF
TRBJ1-1 TRBV27 CASSPNLFPGRENTEAFF
TRBJ2-2 TRBV4-2 CASSPPDRDTGELFF
TRBJ1-2 TRBV5-4 CASSLPGDYGYTF
TRBJ1-2 TRBV4-1 CASSQGESGYGYTF
TRBJ2-2 TRBV5-6 CASSLGGTNTGELFF
TRBJ2-4 TRBV5-6 CASSLVDVTKNIQYF
TRBJ1-1 TRBV19 CASSIPGALKITEAFF
TRBJ1-2 TRBV19 CASSVGGADYGYTF
TRBJ2-7 TRBV2 CASSELDEQYF
TRBJ1-5 TRBV6-1 CASRPKSTGYQPQHF
TRBJ1-3 TRBV5-8 CASSLGTVPPFSGNTIYF